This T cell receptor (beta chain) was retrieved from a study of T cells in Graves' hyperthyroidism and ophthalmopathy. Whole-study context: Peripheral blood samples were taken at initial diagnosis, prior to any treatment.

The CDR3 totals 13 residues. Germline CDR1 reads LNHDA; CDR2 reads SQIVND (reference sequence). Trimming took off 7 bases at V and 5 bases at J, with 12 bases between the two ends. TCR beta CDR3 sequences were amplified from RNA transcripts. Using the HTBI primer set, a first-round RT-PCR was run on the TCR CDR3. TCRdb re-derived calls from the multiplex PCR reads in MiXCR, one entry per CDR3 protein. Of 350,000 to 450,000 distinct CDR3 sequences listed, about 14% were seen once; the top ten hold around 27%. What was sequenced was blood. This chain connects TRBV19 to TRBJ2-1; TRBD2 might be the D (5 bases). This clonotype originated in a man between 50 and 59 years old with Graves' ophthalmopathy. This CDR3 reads CASIGGSDNEQFF. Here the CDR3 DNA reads TGTGCCAGTATTGGCGGGTCAGACAATGAGCAGTTCTTC.